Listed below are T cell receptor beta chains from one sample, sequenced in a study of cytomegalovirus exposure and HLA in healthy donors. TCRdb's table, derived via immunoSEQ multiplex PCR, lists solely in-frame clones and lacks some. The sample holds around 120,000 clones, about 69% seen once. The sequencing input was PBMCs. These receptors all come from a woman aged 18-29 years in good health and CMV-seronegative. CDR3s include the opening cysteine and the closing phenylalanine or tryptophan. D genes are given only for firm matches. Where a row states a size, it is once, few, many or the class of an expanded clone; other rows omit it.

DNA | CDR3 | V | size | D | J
TGTGCCAGTAGTATAGGCGGTATTGGAGGGTCCACTGAAGCTTTCTTT | CASSIGGIGGSTEAFF | TRBV19 | . | . | TRBJ1-1
TGTGCCAGCAGTTTAAATCCTAGCGGGGGCCTAGAGACCCAGTACTTC | CASSLNPSGGLETQYF | TRBV27 | . | TRBD2 | TRBJ2-5
TGTGCCTGGAACCTAGCGGGGGGCTTTGAGCAGTACTTC | CAWNLAGGFEQYF | TRBV30 | . | TRBD2 | TRBJ2-7
TGTGCCAGCAGCCTCTCGACAGGGCTCGGAGGGGGCTACACCTTC | CASSLSTGLGGGYTF | TRBV14 | . | TRBD1 | TRBJ1-2
TGTGCCTGGGGCGGCAGCGGGGGATTCTCCTACGAGCAGTACTTC | CAWGGSGGFSYEQYF | TRBV30 | . | TRBD2 | TRBJ2-7
TGTGCCAGCAGCTCCGGGACTCGCCCGGGGGAGCAGTACTTC | CASSSGTRPGEQYF | TRBV7-2 | . | . | TRBJ2-7
TGTGCCTGGAGCCTGACGGGGGAAAAACTGTTTTTT | CAWSLTGEKLFF | TRBV30 | once | . | TRBJ1-4
TGTGCCAGCAGCTTGGGCAGGGTAATGGATGAGACCCAGTACTTC | CASSLGRVMDETQYF | TRBV5-8 | . | . | TRBJ2-5
TGTGCCAGCAGCCCCAACCAAGAGACCCAGTACTTC | CASSPNQETQYF | TRBV9 | . | . | TRBJ2-5
TGTGCCAGCGAGGGACAGGGGGCCACTGAAGCTTTCTTT | CASEGQGATEAFF | TRBV6-6 | . | TRBD1 | TRBJ1-1
TGTGCCAGTACCGGATCCCAGGGTCAGCCCCAGCATTTT | CASTGSQGQPQHF | TRBV6-1 | . | . | TRBJ1-5
TGTGTAGTGGCGGACAGGCCGAACACTGAAGCTTTCTTT | CVVADRPNTEAFF | TRBV19 | . | TRBD1 | TRBJ1-1
TGCGCCAGCAGCCCCGGGACAGAGAATAACTATGGCTACACCTTC | CASSPGTENNYGYTF | TRBV4-1 | . | TRBD1 | TRBJ1-2
TGCGCCAGCAGCTTGGGATCACAGCCGGAGACCCAGTACTTC | CASSLGSQPETQYF | TRBV5-1 | . | . | TRBJ2-5
TGTGCCAGCAGGTCGGGCGGGGGGAGCACAGATACGCAGTATTTT | CASRSGGGSTDTQYF | TRBV2 | once | TRBD2 | TRBJ2-3
TGTGCCAGCAGCGGGGCCGGCATCGACAGGGAGCGGAGCAATCAGCCCCAGCATTTT | CASSGAGIDRERSNQPQHF | TRBV21-1 | once | . | TRBJ1-5
TGTGCCAGCCGGGCTAGCGGAATCTCCTACGAGCAGTACTTC | CASRASGISYEQYF | TRBV5-4 | . | TRBD2 | TRBJ2-7
TGTGCCAGCAGTGCCCAACGACTCTTCGAAGCTTTCTTT | CASSAQRLFEAFF | TRBV2 | . | . | TRBJ1-1
TGTGCCACTCGAGCAAACCTAGCGGGGGTTCGAGAGACCCAGTACTTC | CATRANLAGVRETQYF | TRBV10-3 | . | TRBD2 | TRBJ2-5
TGTGCCAGCAGCTTCTCCAGGGGAACCCTCCACTTT | CASSFSRGTLHF | TRBV11-2 | . | . | TRBJ1-6
TGTGCCAGCAGCGACCCCGGGGGGCGCGATGACGAGCAGTACTTC | CASSDPGGRDDEQYF | TRBV5-4 | . | . | TRBJ2-7
TGTGCCAGCAGGACTAGCGGGGGCTACGAGCAGTACTTC | CASRTSGGYEQYF | TRBV4-2 | . | TRBD2 | TRBJ2-7
TGTGCCAGCAGGACCGAAGCGGCAGCTTTCTTT | CASRTEAAAFF | TRBV2 | . | . | TRBJ1-1
TGTGCCAGCAGTTACTCGGGACAGTCAGCTGCCTACGAGCAGTACTTC | CASSYSGQSAAYEQYF | TRBV6-6 | . | TRBD1 | TRBJ2-7
TGTGCCAGCAGTGAAGGGCAGGGGGATAGGGAAAAACTGTTTTTT | CASSEGQGDREKLFF | TRBV6-1 | . | TRBD1 | TRBJ1-4
TGCGCCAGCAGCCAGGGGTACACTGAAGCTTTCTTT | CASSQGYTEAFF | TRBV5-1 | . | . | TRBJ1-1
TGCGCCAGCAGCTTTGGCGGGCAGGGGCCTAGCACAGATACGCAGTATTTT | CASSFGGQGPSTDTQYF | TRBV5-1 | . | . | TRBJ2-3
TGTGCCTGGAAGGGAGGGACTAAAGCCTACGAGCAGTACTTC | CAWKGGTKAYEQYF | TRBV30 | . | TRBD2 | TRBJ2-7
TGTGCCAGCAGCTTAGGACTAGCGGGGGGGCGAGTCTACAATGAGCAGTTCTTC | CASSLGLAGGRVYNEQFF | TRBV7-9 | . | TRBD2 | TRBJ2-1
TGTGCCAGTAGTATAGGAGGTGCTGGGTACGAGCAGTACTTC | CASSIGGAGYEQYF | TRBV19 | . | . | TRBJ2-7
TGCGCCAGCAAACTCGGACAGGGGACTAACTATGGCTACACCTTC | CASKLGQGTNYGYTF | TRBV10-2 | . | TRBD1 | TRBJ1-2
TGTGCCAGCAGTACCAAGAGGAACACTGAAGCTTTCTTT | CASSTKRNTEAFF | TRBV6-1 | . | . | TRBJ1-1
TGTGCCAGCAGGACGACAGGGTATAATTCACCCCTCCACTTT | CASRTTGYNSPLHF | TRBV28 | . | TRBD1 | TRBJ1-6
TGTGCCAGCAGCTCCCCAACTCGGACAACGAACACCGGGGAGCTGTTTTTT | CASSSPTRTTNTGELFF | TRBV27 | few | . | TRBJ2-2
TGCGCCAGCAGTGAGTCGCAACTAGCACCCTACAATGAGCAGTTCTTC | CASSESQLAPYNEQFF | TRBV10-1 | once | . | TRBJ2-1
TGTGCCAGCAGCTTTGAGCGGGGCCAAGGAACCCAGTACTTC | CASSFERGQGTQYF | TRBV5-4 | . | TRBD2 | TRBJ2-5
TGCGCCAGCAGCCTGGGACAGTACGAGCAGTACTTC | CASSLGQYEQYF | TRBV5-1 | . | TRBD1 | TRBJ2-7
TGTGCCAGCAGAACCACTCCTCGGGCGGGCTATGGCTACACCTTC | CASRTTPRAGYGYTF | TRBV28 | . | . | TRBJ1-2
TGTGCCAGCAGCTTCCCACAGGGGGGTCACAATGAGCAGTTCTTC | CASSFPQGGHNEQFF | TRBV27 | . | TRBD1 | TRBJ2-1
TGTGCCAGTAGGATACAGGGAGGGGGCCAAGAGACCCAGTACTTC | CASRIQGGGQETQYF | TRBV28 | few | . | TRBJ2-5
TGTGCCAGCAGCCAGAAGGGGGTATGGAACTATGGCTACACCTTC | CASSQKGVWNYGYTF | TRBV4-2 | . | . | TRBJ1-2
TGTGCCAGCAGTTACGATCCGGGGTACGAGCAGTACTTC | CASSYDPGYEQYF | TRBV6-6 | . | . | TRBJ2-7
TGTGCCAGCAGCTTAGGGGGAGACATTCAGTACTTC | CASSLGGDIQYF | TRBV13 | . | . | TRBJ2-4
TGCGCCAGCAGCTTGGGCGCAGGGGGCAGCTCCTACGAGCAGTACTTC | CASSLGAGGSSYEQYF | TRBV5-1 | few | TRBD1 | TRBJ2-7
TGCGCCAGCAGCCAAGATACCGGCCGGGGAGCTGAAGCTTTCTTT | CASSQDTGRGAEAFF | TRBV4-1 | . | . | TRBJ1-1
TGTGCCAGCAGTGAACAGGGGTCTAATTCACCCCTCCACTTT | CASSEQGSNSPLHF | TRBV25-1 | . | . | TRBJ1-6
TGTGCCAGCGTTGAAGACCGGGACAGTCCCTACGAGCAGTACTTC | CASVEDRDSPYEQYF | TRBV6-1 | . | TRBD1 | TRBJ2-7
TGTGCCAGCAGTGACCACACCAACTATGGCTACACCTTC | CASSDHTNYGYTF | TRBV6-1 | . | . | TRBJ1-2
TGCAGTGCTAGAGTTACCTACGAGCAGTACTTC | CSARVTYEQYF | TRBV20-1 | . | . | TRBJ2-7
TGTGCCAGCAGCTTGGGTCCGGGATACGAGCAGTACTTC | CASSLGPGYEQYF | TRBV5-4 | . | . | TRBJ2-7
TGTGCCAGCAACCTCAACAGGGAAATAAGTGAAAAACTGTTTTTT | CASNLNREISEKLFF | TRBV6-1 | . | . | TRBJ1-4